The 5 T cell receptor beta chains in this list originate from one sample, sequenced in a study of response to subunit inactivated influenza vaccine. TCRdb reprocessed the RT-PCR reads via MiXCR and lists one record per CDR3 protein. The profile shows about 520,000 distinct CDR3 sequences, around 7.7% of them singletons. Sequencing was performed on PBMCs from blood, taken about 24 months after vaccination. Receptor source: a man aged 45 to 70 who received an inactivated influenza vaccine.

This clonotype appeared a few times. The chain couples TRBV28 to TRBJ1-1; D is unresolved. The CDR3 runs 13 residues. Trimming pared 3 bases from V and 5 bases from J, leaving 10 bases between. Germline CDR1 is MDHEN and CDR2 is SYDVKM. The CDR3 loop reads CASSFGVGTEAFF. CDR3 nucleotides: TGTGCCAGCAGTTTCGGGGTCGGAACTGAAGCTTTCTTT. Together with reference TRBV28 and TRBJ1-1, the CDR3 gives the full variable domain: DVKVTQSSRYLVKRTGEKVFLECVQDMDHENMFWYRQDPGLGLRLIYFSYDVKMKEKGDIPEGYSVSREKKERFSLILESASTNQTSMYLCASSFGVGTEAFFGQGTRLTVV.

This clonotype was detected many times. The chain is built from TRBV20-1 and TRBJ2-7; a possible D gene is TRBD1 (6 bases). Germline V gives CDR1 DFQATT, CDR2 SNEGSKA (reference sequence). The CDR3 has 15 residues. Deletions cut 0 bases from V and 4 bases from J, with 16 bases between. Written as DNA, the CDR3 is TGCAGTGCTAGAGATCTCGCAGGGGTCTTTTACGAGCAGTACTTC. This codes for CSARDLAGVFYEQYF.

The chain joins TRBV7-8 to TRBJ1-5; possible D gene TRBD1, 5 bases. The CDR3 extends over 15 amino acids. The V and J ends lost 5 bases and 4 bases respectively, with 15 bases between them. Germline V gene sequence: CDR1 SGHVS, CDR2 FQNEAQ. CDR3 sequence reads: CASSAVYRLNQPQHF. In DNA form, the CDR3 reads TGTGCCAGCAGCGCGGTATACAGGTTAAATCAGCCCCAGCATTTT. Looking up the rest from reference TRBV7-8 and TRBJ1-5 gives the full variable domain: GAGVSQSPRYKVAKRGQDVALRCDPISGHVSLFWYQQALGQGPEFLTYFQNEAQLDKSGLPSDRFFAERPEGSVSTLKIQRTQQEDSAVYLCASSAVYRLNQPQHFGDGTRLSIL.

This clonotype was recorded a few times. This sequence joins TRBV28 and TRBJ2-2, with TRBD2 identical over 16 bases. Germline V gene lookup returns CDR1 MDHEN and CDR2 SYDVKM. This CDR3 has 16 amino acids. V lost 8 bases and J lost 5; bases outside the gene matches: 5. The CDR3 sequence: CASGTSGRARTGELFF. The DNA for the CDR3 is TGTGCCAGCGGGACTAGCGGGAGGGCCAGGACCGGGGAGCTGTTTTTT.

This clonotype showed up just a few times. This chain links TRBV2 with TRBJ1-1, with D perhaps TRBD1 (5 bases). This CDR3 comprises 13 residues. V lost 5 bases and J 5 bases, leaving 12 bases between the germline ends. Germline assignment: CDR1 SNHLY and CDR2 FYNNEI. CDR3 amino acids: CASSTQGRTEAFF. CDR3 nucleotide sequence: TGTGCCAGCAGTACTCAGGGAAGGACTGAAGCTTTCTTT.